The 25 T cell receptor beta chains below were found in one sample sequenced in a study of T cell repertoires in cytomegalovirus infection. In TCRdb, the reads were re-called with MiXCR into one record per CDR3 protein. The table includes 450,000 to 600,000 distinct CDR3 sequences, 30% to 40% detected once. No antigen is known for these receptors. Material: cultured PBMCs, obtained from culture after CMV antigen stimulation. These receptor sequences come from a human donor in good health (CMV status not recorded). Some clones in this sample may be carry-over from other donors' samples.

This chain uses TRBV4-3 with TRBJ2-1, with D possibly being TRBD2 (6 bases). Germline values: CDR1 LGHNA, CDR2 YSLEER. The CDR3 contains 18 residues. Trimming cost V 0 bases and J 0 bases, with 15 bases left between them. Here the CDR3 reads CASSQDSGLAFSYNEQFF. In DNA form, the CDR3 reads TGCGCCAGCAGCCAAGATAGCGGCCTAGCGTTCTCCTACAATGAGCAGTTCTTC.

This clonotype was observed many times. The chain carries TRBV7-2 and TRBJ2-5; 12 nucleotides align to TRBD2. Trimming took 0 bases from V and 2 from J; bases not matched to a gene: 10. The CDR3 extends over 19 amino acids. Germline CDR1 SGHTA, CDR2 FQGNSA. The CDR3 region is CASSLAASGRAGYQETQYF. DNA for the CDR3: TGTGCCAGCAGCTTAGCGGCTAGCGGGAGGGCCGGCTATCAAGAGACCCAGTACTTC.

The genes are TRBV12-5 and TRBJ1-1; D is unclear. V dropped 4 bases and J dropped 1 base, with 10 bases sitting between them. CDR1 and CDR2 (germline): LGHNT, FRNRAP. The CDR3 is made up of 14 amino acids. CDR3 DNA sequence: TGTGCTAGTGGTTGGGGTGGAGGGAACACTGAAGCTTTCTTT. It translates to CASGWGGGNTEAFF. The full variable domain, its missing parts supplied by reference TRBV12-5 and TRBJ1-1, is DARVTQTPRHKVTEMGQEVTMRCQPILGHNTVFWYRQTMMQGLELLAYFRNRAPLDDSGMPKDRFSAEMPDATLATLKIQPSEPRDSAVYFCASGWGGGNTEAFFGQGTRLTVV.

The chain recombines TRBV9 with TRBJ2-7; the match to TRBD2 covers 8 bases. The CDR3 runs to 15 residues. V trimming: 3 bases; J trimming: 2 bases; junction bases outside the gene matches: 7. Looked up from germline, CDR1 is SGDLS and CDR2 is YYNGEE. In DNA, the CDR3 is TGTGCCAGCAGCGGCGGACTAGCTCCCACCTACGAGCAGTACTTC. Protein product: CASSGGLAPTYEQYF.

The chain couples TRBV11-2 to TRBJ1-1, with D possibly TRBD1 on 6 matching bases. This CDR3 spans 20 amino acids. The V gene's germline CDR1 is SGHAT and CDR2 FQNNGV. The V end lost 5 bases, the J end lost 2 bases, and 30 bases lay between the germline ends. CDR3 nucleotide sequence: TGTGCCAGCAGCCATCTACTTCTAACGGGACAATACGTCGGAAACACTGAAGCTTTCTTT. Amino acid sequence: CASSHLLLTGQYVGNTEAFF. The full variable domain, with the rest looked up from reference TRBV11-2 and TRBJ1-1, is EAGVAQSPRYKIIEKRQSVAFWCNPISGHATLYWYQQILGQGPKLLIQFQNNGVVDDSQLPKDRFSAERLKGVDSTLKIQPAKLEDSAVYLCASSHLLLTGQYVGNTEAFFGQGTRLTVV.

This clonotype was seen more than once but under ten times. The chain joins TRBV30 to TRBJ2-5; D unresolved. The CDR3 has 13 residues. The V end was cut by 1 base, the J end by 7 bases, with 13 bases between. Germline loops: CDR1 GTSNPN, CDR2 SVGIG (reference sequence). CDR3 in DNA: TGTGCCTGGAGTGAAAACTCGGTTGGGACCCAGTACTTC. Translating it yields CAWSENSVGTQYF. The entire variable domain, with the rest obtained from reference TRBV30 and TRBJ2-5, is as follows: SQTIHQWPATLVQPVGSPLSLECTVEGTSNPNLYWYRQAAGRGLQLLFYSVGIGQISSEVPQNLSASRPQDRQFILSSKKLLLSDSGFYLCAWSENSVGTQYFGPGTRLLVL.

A few counts support this clonotype. V gene TRBV4-3 combines with J gene TRBJ2-2; no clear D gene. Germline loops: CDR1 LGHNA, CDR2 YSLEER. This CDR3 region has 16 residues. The V end lost 0 bases, the J end lost 5 bases, and 13 bases lay between the germline ends. CDR3 coding DNA: TGCGCCAGCAGCCAAGATGCCTCCATAGTAACCGGGGAGCTGTTTTTT. Amino acid sequence: CASSQDASIVTGELFF.

This clonotype was detected a few times. This sequence joins TRBV4-2 and TRBJ2-7; 14 bases map to TRBD2. The germline CDR1 and CDR2 sequences are LGHNA and YNFKEQ. The CDR3 runs to 15 residues. Trimming cost V 5 bases and J 6 bases; bases outside gene matches: 6. In DNA form, the CDR3 reads TGTGCCAGCAGCGCCGGGACTAGCGGGAGTGGCGAGCAGTACTTC. It yields the protein CASSAGTSGSGEQYF.

The V gene is TRBV20-1, the J gene TRBJ2-3, with D perhaps matching TRBD1 (7 bases). This CDR3 contains 17 residues. CDR1 and CDR2 (germline): DFQATT, SNEGSKA (reference sequence). V gave up 0 bases and J gave up 4 bases, with 20 bases separating them. The CDR3 sequence is CSARDGQGGGHPDTQYF. CDR3 coding DNA: TGCAGTGCTAGAGATGGTCAGGGGGGCGGTCATCCAGATACGCAGTATTTT.

J is TRBJ1-1 and V is TRBV7-2; D not resolved. Germline V CDR1 and CDR2: SGHTA, FQGNSA. Between the trimmed V and J ends, which lost 1 base and 7 bases, there was a span of 10 bases. The CDR3 is 13 residues long. CDR3: CASSLGPRGEAFF. The CDR3 nucleotides are TGTGCCAGCAGCTTAGGACCGCGAGGTGAAGCTTTCTTT.

This clonotype has ten or more counts. The chain joins TRBV7-2 to TRBJ2-3; a weak D match, TRBD2 (6 bases). This CDR3 has 12 amino acids. Trimming pared 5 bases from V and 6 bases from J, leaving 9 bases between. The germline CDR1 and CDR2 sequences are SGHTA and FQGNSA. The CDR3 DNA follows: TGTGCCAGCAGCCCCCGGGGGGATACGCAGTATTTT. Translating it yields CASSPRGDTQYF.

The chain links TRBV28 to TRBJ1-4; 10 nucleotides align to TRBD1. V lost 0 bases, J lost 8 bases, and 3 bases stayed unmatched. CDR1 and CDR2 from the germline V gene are MDHEN and SYDVKM. The CDR3 is 15 amino acids. The CDR3 here is CASSLWGQGIEKLFF. In DNA, the CDR3 is TGTGCCAGCAGTTTATGGGGACAGGGGATAGAAAAACTGTTTTTT.

V is TRBV2 and J is TRBJ2-2; 8 nucleotides match TRBD1. The length of the CDR3 is 15 residues. Germline trimming cut 2 bases from V and 6 bases from J; bases unmatched to any gene: 5. Germline CDR1 SNHLY, CDR2 FYNNEI. The CDR3 loop is CASSEQGAVAGELFF. CDR3 coding DNA: TGTGCCAGCAGTGAACAGGGGGCGGTGGCCGGGGAGCTGTTTTTT.

This clonotype was counted only a few times. The rearrangement links TRBV19 to TRBJ2-7; the match to TRBD1 covers 7 bases. Germline lookup yields CDR1 LNHDA and CDR2 SQIVND (reference sequence). The V segment lost 4 bases and the J segment 6 bases; nucleotides outside the gene matches: 6. The CDR3 spans 13 residues. This chain's CDR3 is CASSTGRGSEQYV. The DNA of the CDR3 is TGTGCCAGTAGTACGGGCAGGGGGAGCGAGCAGTACGTC.

The chain recombines TRBV6-6 with TRBJ1-1; no firm D call. Germline lookup yields CDR1 MNHNY and CDR2 SVGAGI (reference sequence). CDR3 length: 14 residues. The ends were cut back, 2 bases at V and 0 bases at J, with 7 bases in the middle. The CDR3 bases are TGTGCCAGCAGTTACGAGGAGATGAACACTGAAGCTTTCTTT. It is translated as CASSYEEMNTEAFF.

This sequence joins TRBV27 and TRBJ2-5, with D maybe TRBD2 (6 bases). Per the germline V gene, CDR1 is MNHEY and CDR2 is SMNVEV (reference sequence). V lost 7 bases to trimming and J lost 4 bases, with 16 bases between them. The CDR3 consists of 14 residues. The CDR3 sequence is CASTFRLGGETQYF. The DNA for the CDR3 is TGTGCCAGCACCTTCCGGCTGGGGGGAGAGACCCAGTACTTC.

This clonotype was seen more than once but under ten times. This chain links TRBV19 with TRBJ2-1; perhaps TRBD2 as D (6 bases). The CDR3 runs 15 residues. The V gene lost 1 base and the J gene lost 6 bases, with 13 bases spanning the gap. Germline V gene sequence: CDR1 LNHDA, CDR2 SQIVND (reference sequence). In DNA, the CDR3 is TGTGCCAGTAGTATAGTCGATAGCGGAGGCAATGAGCAGTTCTTC. Translating gives CASSIVDSGGNEQFF.

V is TRBV5-6 and J is TRBJ2-1; 8 nucleotides line up with TRBD2. The CDR3 extends over 15 amino acids. Germline trimming cut 0 bases from V and 7 bases from J; bases unmatched to any gene: 6. Germline loops: CDR1 SGHDT, CDR2 YYEEEE. In DNA form, the CDR3 reads TGTGCCAGCAGCTTGGCCGGGAGGGCCTTAAATGAGCAGTTCTTC. It yields the protein CASSLAGRALNEQFF.

This clonotype has ten or more counts. The gene calls are TRBV7-6 and TRBJ1-2; 8 nucleotides align to TRBD1. Germline-derived CDR1 and CDR2 are SGHVS and FNYEAQ. J gave up 7 bases and V 0 bases, and 7 bases lay outside the gene matches. The CDR3 loop spans 15 amino acids. CDR3 protein: CASSLAYRDRRGYTF. In nucleotides, the CDR3 is TGTGCCAGCAGCTTAGCATACCGGGACAGGCGTGGCTACACCTTC.

The chain combines TRBV7-6 with TRBJ2-7, with D perhaps given as TRBD1 or TRBD2 (5 bases each). The germline V gene has CDR1 SGHVS and CDR2 FNYEAQ. V was shortened by 3 bases and J by 4 bases, with 16 bases between the two germline ends. The CDR3 is 15 amino acids. CDR3 protein: CASSFSQGWEYEQYF. The CDR3, as DNA: TGTGCCAGCAGCTTTTCGCAGGGATGGGAGTACGAGCAGTACTTC.

This clonotype was found a few times. The chain combines TRBV6-1 with TRBJ2-1, with 15 bases that match TRBD2. There are 17 residues in the CDR3. J was trimmed by 8 bases and V by 6 bases; bases with no gene match: 11. The germline gives CDR1 MNHNS, CDR2 SASEGT. The CDR3 bases are TGTGCCAGCAGGTCGGGACTAGCGGGAGGCCGCCTCTATGAGCAGTTCTTC. This gives the protein CASRSGLAGGRLYEQFF.

This sequence joins TRBV11-2 and TRBJ2-1; 11 nucleotides match TRBD1. Germline lookup yields CDR1 SGHAT and CDR2 FQNNGV. The V gene end was trimmed by 5 bases and the J gene end by 4 bases; junction bases not matched to a gene: 13. CDR3 length: 18 amino acids. Here the CDR3 reads CASSTRTGGAKFYNEQFF. The CDR3 coding sequence is TGTGCCAGCAGCACCCGGACAGGGGGCGCAAAATTTTACAATGAGCAGTTCTTC.

This clonotype appeared a few times. The chain couples TRBV5-6 to TRBJ2-5; 11 nucleotides line up with TRBD2. The CDR3 length is 15 residues. Germline V gene lookup returns CDR1 SGHDT and CDR2 YYEEEE. Germline trimming cut 4 bases from V and 5 bases from J; bases unmatched to any gene: 7. The CDR3 DNA sequence: TGTGCCAGCAGCCGGCTCGCTAGCGGGAGGGAGACCCAGTACTTC. Residues: CASSRLASGRETQYF.

This chain joins TRBV28 and TRBJ2-3; the D gene could be TRBD1 or TRBD2 (6 bases each). The CDR3 extends over 17 amino acids. Germline CDR1 reads MDHEN; CDR2 reads SYDVKM. The germline V and J ends were trimmed by 5 bases and 0 bases, with 18 bases remaining between them. The CDR3 DNA reads TGTGCCAGCAGTCCTCCCCGGAGGGGGGTGAGCACAGATACGCAGTATTTT. Amino acid sequence: CASSPPRRGVSTDTQYF.

In this sample, this clonotype turned up once. V is TRBV28 and J is TRBJ2-5; 9 nucleotides match TRBD1. The CDR3 runs 14 residues. Germline loops: CDR1 MDHEN, CDR2 SYDVKM. Germline trimming cut 6 bases from V and 0 bases from J; bases unmatched to any gene: 2. CDR3 sequence: CASRDRGYQETQYF. CDR3 DNA: TGTGCCAGCAGGGACAGGGGCTACCAAGAGACCCAGTACTTC.